Ten or more counts support the clone carrying this TCR beta chain. The antigen remains unidentified. Trimming removed 4 bases at V and 4 bases at J, with 15 bases between. Germline CDR1 reads MNHEY; CDR2 reads SVGAGI. CDR3 length equals 15 residues. Quantitative molecular-barcoded 5'-RACE generated the TCR beta libraries. TCRdb re-derived calls from the 5' RACE reads in MiXCR, one entry per CDR3 protein. Here the sample spans under 250,000 distinct CDR3 sequences, about 26% being singletons. The source of the sample is a study of CD8 T cells in ankylosing spondylitis. Study-wide results and limits: From matched ankylosing spondylitis synovial fluid, disease-linked clones were reportedly recovered at significantly enriched levels. Made up of fewer than ten highly homologous variants, a TCR beta motif appeared characteristic of ankylosing spondylitis blood.

The sequenced material came from blood, either unsorted or a sorted T cell fraction (not recorded which). The TCR sequence derives from a male donor with ankylosing spondylitis or in good health (not recorded which). The gene calls are TRBV6-5 and TRBJ2-3, with unresolved D. The CDR3 coding sequence is TGTGCCAGCAGTTCCCCCGGCCGAAGGGCAGATACGCAGTATTTT. Its protein product is CASSSPGRRADTQYF.